These T cell receptor beta chains were read from a single sample in a study of beta chain features in type 1 diabetes. The protocol was immunoSEQ multiplex PCR, while the TCRdb copy is restricted to in-frame clones and leaves out a portion. The sample holds about 170,000 clones, approximately 8.1% seen once. The sequenced sample consisted of central memory CD4+ T cells from blood. These receptors originate from a man aged 18-30 years with type 1 diabetes. Both conserved end residues are trimmed from each CDR3. The D gene is left open where the match is weak. Size tells how often a clone was seen (once, few, many) or the class of an expanded clone, and some rows leave it out.

d_gene,abundance,j_gene,v_gene,CDR3aa
-,-,TRBJ2-5,TRBV7-8,ASSFRDFRETQY
-,-,TRBJ2-7,TRBV20-1,SAQQGNEQY
-,few,TRBJ2-1,TRBV7-9,ASSWGGEQF
TRBD2,-,TRBJ2-5,TRBV10-3,AIRAGGAQETQY
-,-,TRBJ2-7,TRBV2,ASRGDLLGEQY
TRBD2,-,TRBJ2-5,TRBV4-3,ASSQGPAGVSGETQY
TRBD2,few,TRBJ2-3,TRBV9,ASSVRGSNTDTQY
-,few,TRBJ2-2,TRBV6-5,ATGKRGSGTGELF
TRBD1,-,TRBJ2-1,TRBV27,ASSWDRLGNEQF
TRBD1,-,TRBJ1-1,TRBV5-4,ASSLWDRPWLAF
TRBD1,many,TRBJ2-7,TRBV29-1,SVGAGQGYEQY
TRBD1,-,TRBJ1-6,TRBV5-6,ASSSRDRDSPLH
TRBD2,-,TRBJ2-3,TRBV27,ASSLYGGGFTDTQY
TRBD1,few,TRBJ2-5,TRBV27,ASSFGQGGPETQY
TRBD1,few,TRBJ2-7,TRBV11-2,ASSYLTGQYEQY
TRBD2,few,TRBJ2-1,TRBV5-4,ASSLRLAESYNEQF
-,-,TRBJ2-7,TRBV28,ASSSSTGEQY
-,-,TRBJ2-1,TRBV6-1,ASSVSAARYNEQF
-,-,TRBJ2-5,TRBV6-6,ASSHPGETQY
-,few,TRBJ2-7,TRBV6-6,ASSHVRRDEQY
-,many,TRBJ2-4,TRBV9,ASSPRDSSLMYIQY
TRBD1,many,TRBJ1-3,TRBV18,ASRPTGTDSGNTIY
-,few,TRBJ2-5,TRBV30,AWSPQETQY
TRBD1,-,TRBJ1-2,TRBV14,ASSPHRGPGGYT
-,-,TRBJ2-5,TRBV7-9,ASSSPPAQETQY
TRBD1,-,TRBJ2-3,TRBV6-5,ASTRLGGDTQY
TRBD1,-,TRBJ2-6,TRBV10-3,AISESTGTSGANVLT
TRBD1,-,TRBJ1-2,TRBV7-8,ASSWKTGVDNYGYT
-,-,TRBJ2-5,TRBV11-3,ASSLAGSETQY
TRBD1,-,TRBJ1-1,TRBV29-1,SVATGVAGTEAF
TRBD2,-,TRBJ2-5,TRBV11-2,ASSPERGGPQETQY
-,-,TRBJ2-2,TRBV18,ASSQGLTRTGELF
-,few,TRBJ2-7,TRBV7-9,ASSLASPQSYEQY
-,few,TRBJ1-1,TRBV4-3,ASSRGVLVTEAF
-,-,TRBJ2-3,TRBV5-1,ASSPAVNRFPDTQY
-,few,TRBJ2-5,TRBV7-2,ASSFNYPETQY
-,-,TRBJ1-2,TRBV19,ASYRQDYGYT
TRBD2,-,TRBJ2-5,TRBV19,ASSWGLAGAIQETQY
TRBD1,-,TRBJ1-3,TRBV10-3,AISIQGDMGNTIY
-,-,TRBJ2-3,TRBV2,ASSELDRGNTDTQY
TRBD1,-,TRBJ1-2,TRBV7-2,ASSSQQGVYGYT
TRBD1,few,TRBJ1-5,TRBV5-1,ASSLFGDRNQPQH
TRBD2,-,TRBJ2-1,TRBV18,ASSPMAPAGGGVNEQF
TRBD1,-,TRBJ1-5,TRBV30,AWSPLGQPNQPQH
-,few,TRBJ2-1,TRBV27,ASSLRNGDRQF
TRBD1,few,TRBJ2-5,TRBV5-8,ASSLEGTGSETQY
-,-,TRBJ1-1,TRBV18,ASSLDINTEAF
TRBD1,few,TRBJ1-1,TRBV6-1,ASSGPGQGEAF
-,few,TRBJ1-2,TRBV18,ASSPENRVIDGYT
TRBD1,few,TRBJ2-7,TRBV27,ASSPRTGAYEQY
TRBD2,few,TRBJ2-1,TRBV7-2,ASSGGGGAGGWYNEQF
-,few,TRBJ1-2,TRBV14,ASSPQGTNYGYT
-,-,TRBJ1-5,TRBV7-9,ASSLAGDYSNQPQH
-,-,TRBJ2-1,TRBV15,ATSRDYNEQF
-,-,TRBJ1-1,TRBV28,ASSLPQRNTEAF